Below, one TCR beta chain is given with its context. Antigen: not known. These data come from a study of molecular identifiers for immune sequencing clone quantification. Overall study results and limits: Spiked Jurkat TCR RNA equal to one cell could reportedly be picked out among one million naive cells.

This CDR3 is built from 18 residues. Germline values: CDR1 MGHRA, CDR2 YSYEKL. V lost 0 bases, J lost 2 bases, and 17 bases lay in between. One entry per CDR3 protein results from TCRdb running MiXCR on the PCR reads. The sample holds 15,000 to 25,000 distinct CDR3 sequences, about 20% seen once. The clonotype originates from a human donor in good health. Some libraries in this study had Jurkat cell RNA spiked in. The sequencing sample was made of naive CD8+ T cells from blood, with Jurkat cell RNA spiked in. Subset denoted: FACS-sorted CD8+CD4-CCR7+CD45RA+ naive T cells. V and J are TRBV4-1 and TRBJ2-4; maybe TRBD2 (6 bases). The CDR3 bases are TGCGCCAGCAGCCAAGATCCCCCCGGGAGCCGTTCCAAAAACATTCAGTACTTC. Protein product: CASSQDPPGSRSKNIQYF.